This T cell receptor beta chain was sequenced during a study of neoadjuvant anti-PD-1 for oral cavity cancer. Study information: Most patients had three to four biweekly doses of 3 mg/kg nivolumab before resection. Patients without progression received a fourth nivolumab dose around day 43, then surgical resection on days 50-56.

Time point here: after neoadjuvant nivolumab, at surgical resection. Germline trimming cut 4 bases from V and 12 bases from J; bases unmatched to any gene: 10. The germline CDR1 and CDR2 sequences are PRHDT and FYEKMQ (reference sequence). The CDR3 loop spans 16 amino acids. Six replicates per PBMC sample, mostly from roughly 450 ng of genomic DNA. Assay used: immunoSEQ multiplex PCR; TCRdb lists only in-frame clones, some missing. This sample has 65,000 to 70,000 clones, with 86% found just once. This sequence joins TRBV13 and TRBJ2-1; 15 bases agree with TRBD2. This TCR came from a person aged 40-85 years with oral cavity squamous cell carcinoma. The sample consisted of PBMCs, taken after nivolumab (anti-PD-1) treatment. The CDR3 sequence is CASSSRRTSGREWQFF. In DNA, the CDR3 is TGTGCCAGCAGCTCACGTAGGACTAGCGGGAGGGAATGGCAGTTCTTC.